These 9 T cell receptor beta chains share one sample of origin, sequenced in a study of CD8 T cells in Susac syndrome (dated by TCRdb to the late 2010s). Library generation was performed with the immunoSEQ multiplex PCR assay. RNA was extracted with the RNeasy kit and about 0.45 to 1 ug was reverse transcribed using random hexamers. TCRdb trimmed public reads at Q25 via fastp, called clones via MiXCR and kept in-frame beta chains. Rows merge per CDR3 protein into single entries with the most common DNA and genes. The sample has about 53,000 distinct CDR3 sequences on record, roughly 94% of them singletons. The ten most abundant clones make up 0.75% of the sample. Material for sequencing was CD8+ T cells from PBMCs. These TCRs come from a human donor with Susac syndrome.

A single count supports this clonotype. The CDR3 region is CASSVDGGYTF. CDR3 DNA sequence: TGTGCCAGCAGCGTAGACGGGGGGTACACCTTC. This sequence joins TRBV9 and TRBJ1-2; possibly TRBD1 for D (5 bases). The CDR3 contains 11 residues. Germline V gene lookup returns CDR1 SGDLS and CDR2 YYNGEE. Trimming shortened V by 0 bases and J by 11 bases, and 8 bases separated the two germline ends.

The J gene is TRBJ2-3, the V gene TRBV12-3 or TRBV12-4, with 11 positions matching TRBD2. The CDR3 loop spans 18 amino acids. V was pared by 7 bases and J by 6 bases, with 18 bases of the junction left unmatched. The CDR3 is CASISWRGLAGGRDTQYF. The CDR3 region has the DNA TGTGCCAGCATTTCCTGGCGAGGTCTAGCGGGGGGTCGGGATACGCAGTATTTT.

Here the CDR3 DNA reads TGTGCCAGCAGCTTAAGAAGGGAAGTTGGGGAGACCCAGTACTTC. It codes for CASSLRREVGETQYF. The chain links TRBV13 to TRBJ2-5; no clear D. Germline V lookup: CDR1 PRHDT, CDR2 FYEKMQ (reference sequence). The CDR3 sequence is 15 residues long. Between the trimmed V and J ends, which lost 2 bases and 5 bases, there was a span of 15 bases.

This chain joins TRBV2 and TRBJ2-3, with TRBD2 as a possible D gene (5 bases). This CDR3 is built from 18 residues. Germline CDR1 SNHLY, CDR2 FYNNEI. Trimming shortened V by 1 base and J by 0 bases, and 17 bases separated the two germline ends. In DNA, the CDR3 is TGTGCCAGCAGTGAAGTTACCCCTTTGCGGGTTAGCACAGATACGCAGTATTTT. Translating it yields CASSEVTPLRVSTDTQYF.

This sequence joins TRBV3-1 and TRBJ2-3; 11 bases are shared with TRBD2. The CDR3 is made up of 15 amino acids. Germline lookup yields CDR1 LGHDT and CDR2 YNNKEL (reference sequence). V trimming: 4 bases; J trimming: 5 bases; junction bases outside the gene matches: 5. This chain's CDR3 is CASSPGLAALDTQYF. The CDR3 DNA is TGTGCCAGCAGCCCGGGACTAGCGGCACTAGATACGCAGTATTTT.

CDR3: CSAPRDRGPGYEQYF. The CDR3 nucleotides read TGCAGTGCTCCGCGGGACAGGGGGCCAGGGTACGAGCAGTACTTC. The chain combines TRBV20-1 with TRBJ2-7; 12 bases match TRBD1. Looked up from germline, CDR1 is DFQATT and CDR2 is SNEGSKA (reference sequence). J gave up 4 bases and V 5 bases, and 9 bases lay outside the gene matches. CDR3 length equals 15 residues.

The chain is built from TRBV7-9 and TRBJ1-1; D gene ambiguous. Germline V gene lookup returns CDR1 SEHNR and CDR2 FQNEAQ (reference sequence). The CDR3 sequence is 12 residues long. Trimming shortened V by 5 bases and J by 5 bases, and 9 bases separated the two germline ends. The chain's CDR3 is CASSAGATEAFF. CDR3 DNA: TGTGCCAGCAGCGCGGGAGCAACTGAAGCTTTCTTT.

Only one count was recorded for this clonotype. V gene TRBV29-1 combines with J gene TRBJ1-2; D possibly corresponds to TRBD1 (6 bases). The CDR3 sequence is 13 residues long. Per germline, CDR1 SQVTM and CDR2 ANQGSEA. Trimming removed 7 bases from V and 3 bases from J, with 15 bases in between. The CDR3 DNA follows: TGCAGCGCCCCAGGGGAATTAGACTATGGCTACACCTTC. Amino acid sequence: CSAPGELDYGYTF.

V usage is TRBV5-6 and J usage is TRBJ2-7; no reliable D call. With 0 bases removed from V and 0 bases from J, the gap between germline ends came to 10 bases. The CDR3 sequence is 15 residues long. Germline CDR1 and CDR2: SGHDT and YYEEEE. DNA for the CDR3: TGTGCCAGCAGCTTGGGGACGTCGAGCTCCTACGAGCAGTACTTC. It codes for CASSLGTSSSYEQYF. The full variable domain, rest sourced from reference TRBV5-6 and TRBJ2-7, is DAGVTQSPTHLIKTRGQQVTLRCSPKSGHDTVSWYQQALGQGPQFIFQYYEEEERQRGNFPDRFSGHQFPNYSSELNVNALLLGDSALYLCASSLGTSSSYEQYFGPGTRLTVT.